The text below deals with one T cell receptor beta chain. The V gene end was trimmed by 6 bases and the J gene end by 2 bases; junction bases not matched to a gene: 8. The CDR3 is 15 residues long. Germline assignment: CDR1 MNHEY and CDR2 SMNVEV (reference sequence). PCR involved 60 Vbeta and 13 Jbeta primers. Assay used: immunoSEQ multiplex PCR; TCRdb lists only in-frame clones, some missing. The table for this sample gives around 150,000 clones. The data stem from a study of cytomegalovirus exposure and HLA in healthy donors. This TCR derives from a man aged 25-45 years in good health and CMV-seronegative. The chain joins TRBV27 to TRBJ2-7; 9 bases are a match to TRBD1. The sample was PBMCs. The CDR3 sequence is CASRLTGQGAYEQYF. CDR3 coding DNA: TGTGCCAGCAGACTAACGGGACAGGGTGCCTACGAGCAGTACTTC.